Following are 27 T cell receptor beta chains from one sample sequenced in a study of response to subunit inactivated influenza vaccine (dated by TCRdb to 2016 to 2019). Libraries came from RT-PCR. The sequencer listed for this sample is Illumina HiSeq 2500. TCRdb reran the public reads through fastp at Q25 and MiXCR, keeping productive beta chains. Rows merge per CDR3 protein into single entries with the most common DNA and genes. The sample table holds roughly 700,000 distinct CDR3 sequences, of which approximately 14% were seen once. The top ten clonotypes cover roughly 6.4% of the sample. Sequenced material: PBMCs from blood, taken 14 days before vaccination. The receptors stem from a man aged 45 to 65 who received an inactivated influenza vaccine. Donor details come from another sample of the same person, matched by shared clones.

This clonotype has only a few counts. This chain uses TRBV4-3 with TRBJ2-7, with 7 bases matching TRBD1. This CDR3 has 16 residues. J was trimmed by 1 base and V by 4 bases; bases with no gene match: 10. The germline CDR1 and CDR2 sequences are LGHNA and YSLEER. Here the CDR3 reads CASSRTRAGGSYEQYF. CDR3 bases: TGCGCCAGCAGCCGGACCCGGGCAGGGGGTTCCTACGAGCAGTACTTC.

This clonotype was counted a few times. This chain connects TRBV20-1 to TRBJ2-6; 7 bases map to TRBD1. The germline V gene encodes CDR1 DFQATT and CDR2 SNEGSKA (reference sequence). The CDR3 has 14 amino acids. V lost 6 bases, J lost 2 bases, and 4 bases stayed unmatched. The CDR3 region is CSADDRAGANVLTF. CDR3 bases: TGCAGTGCCGATGACAGGGCTGGGGCCAACGTCCTGACTTTC.

This chain links TRBV11-2 with TRBJ1-1, with D possibly matching TRBD1 (5 bases). Germline lookup yields CDR1 SGHAT and CDR2 FQNNGV. The CDR3 is 13 residues long. Between the trimmed V and J ends, which lost 0 bases and 11 bases, there was a span of 13 bases. Here the CDR3 reads CASSLEVGATAFF. CDR3 in DNA: TGTGCCAGCAGCTTAGAGGTTGGGGCGACGGCTTTCTTT. Full variable domain (remainder filled in from reference TRBV11-2 and TRBJ1-1): EAGVAQSPRYKIIEKRQSVAFWCNPISGHATLYWYQQILGQGPKLLIQFQNNGVVDDSQLPKDRFSAERLKGVDSTLKIQPAKLEDSAVYLCASSLEVGATAFFGQGTRLTVV.

In its sample, this clonotype was seen a few times. The chain recombines TRBV6-2 or TRBV6-3 with TRBJ2-1, with D possibly being TRBD2 (5 bases). There are 16 residues in the CDR3. CDR1 is MNHEY, CDR2 SVGEGT, per germline. Trimming shortened V by 7 bases and J by 0 bases, and 16 bases separated the two germline ends. CDR3 in amino acids: CASNMGREFSYNEQFF. The DNA for the CDR3 is TGTGCCAGCAACATGGGTCGGGAATTCTCCTACAATGAGCAGTTCTTC.

This clonotype has a count of ten or more. This chain uses TRBV9 with TRBJ2-5, with no clear D. From germline, CDR1 is SGDLS and CDR2 YYNGEE. The V and J ends lost 4 bases and 2 bases respectively, with 18 bases between them. This CDR3 comprises 16 residues. CDR3 region: CASSSFLTTPQETQYF. The DNA of the CDR3 is TGTGCCAGCAGCAGTTTTCTGACGACCCCACAAGAGACCCAGTACTTC.

This clonotype was seen only a few times. The chain uses TRBV2 and TRBJ1-6; 7 bases match TRBD1. Germline trimming cut 7 bases from V and 11 bases from J; bases unmatched to any gene: 5. The CDR3 is 12 residues long. CDR1 is SNHLY, CDR2 FYNNEI, per germline. This CDR3 reads CASTGQSTPLHF. In DNA form, the CDR3 reads TGTGCCAGCACGGGACAGTCGACACCCCTCCACTTT.

This clonotype was recorded a few times. The CDR3 nucleotides read TGCGCCAGCAGCTGGGACGCCTACAATGAGCAGTTCTTC. Protein sequence: CASSWDAYNEQFF. The chain couples TRBV5-1 to TRBJ2-1; D may match TRBD1 or TRBD2 (5 bases each). The germline V gene has CDR1 SGHRS and CDR2 YFSETQ. CDR3 length equals 13 residues. The germline V and J ends were trimmed by 3 bases and 2 bases, with 6 bases remaining between them. Supplemented by reference TRBV5-1 and TRBJ2-1, the full variable domain reads KAGVTQTPRYLIKTRGQQVTLSCSPISGHRSVSWYQQTPGQGLQFLFEYFSETQRNKGNFPGRFSGRQFSNSRSEMNVSTLELGDSALYLCASSWDAYNEQFFGPGTRLTVL.

This clonotype was detected only a few times. V and J are TRBV12-3 or TRBV12-4 and TRBJ1-2; 8 bases agree with TRBD1. The CDR3 totals 14 residues. The junction had 7 bases not matched to a gene; V was cut back by 6 bases and J by 4 bases. The CDR3 here is CASSSGQGAYGYTF. The CDR3 bases are TGTGCCAGCAGCTCAGGACAGGGTGCCTATGGCTACACCTTC.

This clonotype was counted a few times. The rearrangement uses TRBV7-3 and TRBJ2-6; D may be TRBD1 (5 bases). The CDR3 is 13 residues long. V was shortened by 4 bases and J by 13 bases, with 14 bases between the two germline ends. Germline values: CDR1 SGHTA, CDR2 FQGTGA. For the CDR3, the DNA is TGTGCCAGCAGCTCTCGGACACAAGAAGTCCTGACTTTC. Its translation: CASSSRTQEVLTF. Supplemented by reference TRBV7-3 and TRBJ2-6, the full variable domain reads GAGVSQTPSNKVTEKGKYVELRCDPISGHTALYWYRQSLGQGPEFLIYFQGTGAADDSGLPNDRFFAVRPEGSVSTLKIQRTERGDSAVYLCASSSRTQEVLTFGAGSRLTVL.

This clonotype was picked up a small number of times. The rearrangement links TRBV2 to TRBJ2-7; D remains unclear. The CDR3 contains 12 residues. Germline-derived CDR1 and CDR2 are SNHLY and FYNNEI. V gave up 7 bases and J gave up 3 bases, with 10 bases separating them. The chain's CDR3 is CASTKLNYEQYF. In DNA, the CDR3 is TGTGCCAGCACTAAGCTTAACTACGAGCAGTACTTC.

This clonotype was observed a handful of times. V gene TRBV7-2 combines with J gene TRBJ1-5; maybe TRBD1 (5 bases). The germline gives CDR1 SGHTA, CDR2 FQGNSA. The CDR3 runs to 15 residues. V was pared by 6 bases and J by 3 bases, with 15 bases between. The CDR3 coding sequence is TGTGCCAGCAGTTCTCAGGGAGGTTACAATCAGCCCCAGCATTTT. This translates into CASSSQGGYNQPQHF.

This chain links TRBV27 with TRBJ1-3; the match to TRBD1 covers 8 bases. The CDR3 sequence is 13 residues long. From germline, CDR1 is MNHEY and CDR2 SMNVEV (reference sequence). V lost 11 bases, J lost 1 base, and 4 bases stayed unmatched. The CDR3 sequence is CARGDRSGNTIYF. CDR3 nucleotide sequence: TGTGCCCGAGGGGACAGGTCTGGAAACACCATATATTTT.

The chain joins TRBV10-3 to TRBJ1-5; D perhaps matches TRBD1 (6 bases). Trimming removed 10 bases from V and 0 bases from J, with 13 bases in between. The CDR3 is 14 amino acids. Germline loops: CDR1 ENHRY, CDR2 SYGVKD. CDR3 coding DNA: TGTGCCACAGGGGACATATATAGCAATCAGCCCCAGCATTTT. It translates to CATGDIYSNQPQHF.

The genes are TRBV27 and TRBJ2-2, with a possible D match to TRBD1 (5 bases). Looked up from germline, CDR1 is MNHEY and CDR2 is SMNVEV (reference sequence). Trimming pared 10 bases from V and 8 bases from J, leaving 17 bases between. CDR3 length: 13 residues. CDR3 loop: CANSPFPGGELFF. The CDR3 DNA is TGTGCCAACTCTCCTTTCCCAGGGGGGGAGCTGTTTTTT.

The V and J genes are TRBV6-2 or TRBV6-3 and TRBJ1-2; TRBD1 might be the D (5 bases). V was clipped by 0 bases and J by 4 bases, with 15 bases between them. This CDR3 contains 16 residues. The germline CDR1 and CDR2 sequences are MNHEY and SVGEGT. The CDR3, as DNA: TGTGCCAGCAGTTACTCGAAAACGCAGGGCGTCTATGGCTACACCTTC. It encodes CASSYSKTQGVYGYTF.

The V and J genes are TRBV3-1 and TRBJ2-5; D may correspond to TRBD1 or TRBD2 (5 bases each). The germline V gene has CDR1 LGHDT and CDR2 YNNKEL (reference sequence). The CDR3 covers 16 residues. Trimming shortened V by 0 bases and J by 7 bases, and 18 bases separated the two germline ends. This CDR3 is CASSQEASGRGATQYF. In DNA, the CDR3 is TGTGCCAGCAGCCAAGAAGCGTCAGGCCGAGGGGCGACCCAGTACTTC.

This clonotype occurred a few times. This chain connects TRBV6-2 or TRBV6-3 to TRBJ2-1; either TRBD1 or TRBD2 may supply D (5 bases each). The CDR3 totals 11 residues. Germline V CDR1 and CDR2: MNHEY, SVGEGT. V was cut by 6 bases and J by 9 bases, with 9 bases left in between. As DNA, the CDR3 is TGTGCCAGCAGAACCGGGACTGAGCAGTTCTTC. It specifies CASRTGTEQFF.

This clonotype was observed a few times. The chain is built from TRBV10-3 and TRBJ2-3, with 7 bases aligning to TRBD2. V gave up 6 bases and J gave up 2 bases; unmatched junction bases: 8. The length of the CDR3 is 15 residues. CDR1 is ENHRY and CDR2 is SYGVKD in the germline V gene. The CDR3 bases are TGTGCCATCAGATCACGGGGGACTACCACAGATACGCAGTATTTT. Translated, it gives CAIRSRGTTTDTQYF.

The chain is built from TRBV7-9 and TRBJ2-1; no firm D call. The germline V gene encodes CDR1 SEHNR and CDR2 FQNEAQ (reference sequence). V was trimmed by 3 bases and J by 8 bases, leaving 11 bases between them. The CDR3 sequence is 13 residues long. CDR3: CASSFRARYEQFF. CDR3 sequence (DNA): TGTGCCAGCAGCTTCCGTGCGAGATATGAGCAGTTCTTC.

The chain's CDR3 is CASSRIREGASGNTIYF. As DNA, the CDR3 is TGCGCCAGCAGCCGAATAAGGGAAGGGGCCTCTGGAAACACCATATATTTT. This sequence joins TRBV4-3 and TRBJ1-3; D is perhaps TRBD1 (5 bases). The CDR3 covers 17 residues. The germline V gene has CDR1 LGHNA and CDR2 YSLEER. V gave up 4 bases and J gave up 0 bases, with 16 bases separating them.

This clonotype was seen a handful of times. This chain connects TRBV20-1 to TRBJ2-1; TRBD2 might be the D (6 bases). The CDR3 runs 15 residues. Trimming removed 3 bases at V and 4 bases at J, with 16 bases between. CDR1 is DFQATT and CDR2 is SNEGSKA in the germline V gene (reference sequence). CDR3 coding DNA: TGCAGTGCTAGTCCGTGGACGCGGGAATACAATGAGCAGTTCTTC. It encodes CSASPWTREYNEQFF.

This clonotype was seen more than once but under ten times. The genes are TRBV6-5 and TRBJ1-1; 10 positions match TRBD1. V lost 4 bases to trimming and J lost 6 bases; unmatched junction nucleotides: 8. Germline loops: CDR1 MNHEY, CDR2 SVGAGI. CDR3 length equals 15 residues. CDR3 protein: CASSLRTGGLPEAFF. The CDR3 DNA is TGTGCCAGCAGTTTACGGACAGGGGGGCTCCCTGAAGCTTTCTTT.

This clonotype was seen more than once but under ten times. The chain carries TRBV6-1 and TRBJ2-7; tentatively, D is TRBD1 or TRBD2 (5 bases each). V was trimmed by 7 bases and J by 4 bases, leaving 26 bases between them. The CDR3 length is 17 residues. In germline, CDR1 is MNHNS, CDR2 SASEGT. The CDR3 coding sequence is TGTGCCAGCAACCAACTAGGGGCGACCAACCCAGGGTACGAGCAGTACTTC. The encoded protein is CASNQLGATNPGYEQYF.

The chain joins TRBV2 to TRBJ2-5; TRBD1 is a possible D gene (6 bases). The V end was cut by 8 bases, the J end by 2 bases, with 12 bases between. The CDR3 has 13 amino acids. CDR1 SNHLY and CDR2 FYNNEI come from the germline V gene. The CDR3 here is CASGQGWQETQYF. CDR3 nucleotide sequence: TGTGCCAGCGGCCAGGGGTGGCAAGAGACCCAGTACTTC.

V gene TRBV12-3 or TRBV12-4 combines with J gene TRBJ2-5, with TRBD2 identical over 8 bases. With V trimmed by 4 bases and J by 1 base, 8 bases remained unmatched. The CDR3 extends over 16 amino acids. This CDR3 is CASSSWSGSSQETQYF. Here the CDR3 DNA reads TGTGCCAGCAGTTCGTGGAGCGGGAGCTCCCAAGAGACCCAGTACTTC.

The gene calls are TRBV6-1 and TRBJ1-2; 12 bases are shared with TRBD1. Germline-derived CDR1 and CDR2 are MNHNS and SASEGT. The length of the CDR3 is 15 residues. V shed 4 bases, J shed 5 bases, and the junction held 5 bases outside the gene matches. The CDR3 DNA is TGTGCCAGCAGTGGAGGGACAGGGGGCACGTATGGCTACACCTTC. Its translation is CASSGGTGGTYGYTF.

This clonotype was seen a few times. The V gene is TRBV5-1, the J gene TRBJ2-7, with 8 bases lining up with TRBD2. Germline CDR1 reads SGHRS; CDR2 reads YFSETQ. V shed 4 bases, J shed 7 bases, and the junction held 10 bases outside the gene matches. The length of the CDR3 is 14 residues. CDR3 protein: CASSGGLVSWEQYF. As DNA, the CDR3 is TGCGCCAGCAGCGGGGGACTAGTAAGTTGGGAGCAGTACTTC.